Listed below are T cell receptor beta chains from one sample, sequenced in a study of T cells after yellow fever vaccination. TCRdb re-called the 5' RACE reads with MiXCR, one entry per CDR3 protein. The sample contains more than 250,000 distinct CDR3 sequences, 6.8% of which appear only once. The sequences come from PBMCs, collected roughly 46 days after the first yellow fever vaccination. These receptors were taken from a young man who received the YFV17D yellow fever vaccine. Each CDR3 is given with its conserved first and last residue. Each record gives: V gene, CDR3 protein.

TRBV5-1 CASSLEAPEEQFF
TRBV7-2 CASSLVGGRADTQYF
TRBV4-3 CASSQDRGGRYEQYF
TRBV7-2 CASSFRGRQYGYTF
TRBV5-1 CASSKTRETQYF
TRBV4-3 CASGPGGDTDTQYF
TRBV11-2 CASEGTDEKLFF
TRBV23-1 CASSQSMPFSSYNEQFF
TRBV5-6 CASSFWNPGETQYF
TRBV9 CASSVGGLMNTEAFF
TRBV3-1 CASSRYGGHGDTEAFF
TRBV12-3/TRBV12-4 CASSPGSGGAGETQYF
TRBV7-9 CASSWTGSGNTEAFF
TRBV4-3 CASSQVGTLAGNTGELFF
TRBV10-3 CAISEPDRNEKLFF
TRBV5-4 CASSLALAETGELFF
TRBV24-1 CATSPGQTSGANVLTF
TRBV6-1 CASSEALQAYGYTF
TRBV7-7 CASSRYGGSYQETQYF
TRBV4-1 CASSQGRVSYGYTF
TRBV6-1 CASRRRDKAIQQFF
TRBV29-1 CSVPGSSYNEQFF